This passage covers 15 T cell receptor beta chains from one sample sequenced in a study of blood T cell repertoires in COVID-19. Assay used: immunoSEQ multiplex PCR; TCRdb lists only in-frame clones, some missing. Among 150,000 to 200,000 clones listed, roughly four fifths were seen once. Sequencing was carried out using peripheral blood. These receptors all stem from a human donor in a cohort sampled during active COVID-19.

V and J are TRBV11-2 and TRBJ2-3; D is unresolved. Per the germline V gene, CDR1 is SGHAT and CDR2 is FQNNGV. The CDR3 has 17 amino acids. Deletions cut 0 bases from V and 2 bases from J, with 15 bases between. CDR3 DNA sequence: TGTGCCAGCAGCTTAGAATCGATGGTGGGCTCCACAGATACGCAGTATTTT. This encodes CASSLESMVGSTDTQYF.

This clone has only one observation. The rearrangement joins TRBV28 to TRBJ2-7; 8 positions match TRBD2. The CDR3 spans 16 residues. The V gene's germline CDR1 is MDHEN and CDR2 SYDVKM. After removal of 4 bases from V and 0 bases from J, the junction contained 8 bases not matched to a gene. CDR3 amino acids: CASSSPTSASSYEQYF. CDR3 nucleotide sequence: TGTGCCAGCAGTTCCCCGACTAGCGCGAGCTCCTACGAGCAGTACTTC. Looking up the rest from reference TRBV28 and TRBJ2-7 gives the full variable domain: DVKVTQSSRYLVKRTGEKVFLECVQDMDHENMFWYRQDPGLGLRLIYFSYDVKMKEKGDIPEGYSVSREKKERFSLILESASTNQTSMYLCASSSPTSASSYEQYFGPGTRLTVT.

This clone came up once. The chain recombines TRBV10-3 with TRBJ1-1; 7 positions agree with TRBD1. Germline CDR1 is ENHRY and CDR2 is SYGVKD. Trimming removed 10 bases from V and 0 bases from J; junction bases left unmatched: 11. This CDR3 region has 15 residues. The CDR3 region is CATEGAGQVNTEAFF. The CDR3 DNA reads TGTGCCACTGAGGGGGCAGGACAGGTGAACACTGAAGCTTTCTTT.

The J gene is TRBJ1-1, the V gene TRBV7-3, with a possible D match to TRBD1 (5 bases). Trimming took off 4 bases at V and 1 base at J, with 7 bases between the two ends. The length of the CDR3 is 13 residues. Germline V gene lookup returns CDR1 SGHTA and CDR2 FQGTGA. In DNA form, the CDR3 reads TGTGCCAGCAGCTCTGACAGGAACACTGAAGCTTTCTTT. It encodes CASSSDRNTEAFF. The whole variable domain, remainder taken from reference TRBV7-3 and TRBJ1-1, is GAGVSQTPSNKVTEKGKYVELRCDPISGHTALYWYRQSLGQGPEFLIYFQGTGAADDSGLPNDRFFAVRPEGSVSTLKIQRTERGDSAVYLCASSSDRNTEAFFGQGTRLTVV.

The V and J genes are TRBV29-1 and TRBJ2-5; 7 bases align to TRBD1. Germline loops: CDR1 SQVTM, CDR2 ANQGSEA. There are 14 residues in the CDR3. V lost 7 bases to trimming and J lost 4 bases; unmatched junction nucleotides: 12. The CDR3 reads CSGGRQGVGETQYF. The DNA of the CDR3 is TGCAGCGGGGGACGACAGGGAGTCGGAGAGACCCAGTACTTC.

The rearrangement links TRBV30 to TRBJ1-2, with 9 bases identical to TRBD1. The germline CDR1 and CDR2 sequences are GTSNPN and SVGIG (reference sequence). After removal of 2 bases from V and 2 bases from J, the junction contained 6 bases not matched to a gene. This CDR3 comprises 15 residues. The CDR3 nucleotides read TGTGCCTGGAGTCTCCCCGGGACAGGGAACTATGGCTACACCTTC. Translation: CAWSLPGTGNYGYTF.

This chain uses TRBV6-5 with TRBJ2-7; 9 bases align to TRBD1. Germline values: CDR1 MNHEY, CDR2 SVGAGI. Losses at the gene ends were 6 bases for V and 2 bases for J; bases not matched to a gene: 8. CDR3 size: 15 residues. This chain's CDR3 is CASSPSGTGPYEQYF. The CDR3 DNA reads TGTGCCAGCAGCCCCTCCGGGACAGGGCCCTACGAGCAGTACTTC.

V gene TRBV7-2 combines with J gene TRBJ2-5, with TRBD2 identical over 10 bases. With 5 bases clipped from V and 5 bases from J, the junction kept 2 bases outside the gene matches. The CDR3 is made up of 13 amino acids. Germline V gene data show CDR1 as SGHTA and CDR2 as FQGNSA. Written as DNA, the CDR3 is TGTGCCAGCAGCCAAGCGGGGGGGGAGACCCAGTACTTC. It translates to CASSQAGGETQYF.

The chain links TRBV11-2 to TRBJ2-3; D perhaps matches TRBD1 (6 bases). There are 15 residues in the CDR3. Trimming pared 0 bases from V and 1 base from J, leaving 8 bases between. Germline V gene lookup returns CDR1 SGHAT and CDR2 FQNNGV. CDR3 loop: CASSLDRTGTDTQYF. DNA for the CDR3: TGTGCCAGCAGCTTAGATAGGACAGGCACAGATACGCAGTATTTT.

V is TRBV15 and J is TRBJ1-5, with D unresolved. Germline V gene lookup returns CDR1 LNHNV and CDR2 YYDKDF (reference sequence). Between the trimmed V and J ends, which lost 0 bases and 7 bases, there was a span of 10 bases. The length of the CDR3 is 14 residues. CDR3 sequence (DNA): TGTGCCACCAGCAGAGATCGTACAGTGCAGCCCCAGCATTTT. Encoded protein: CATSRDRTVQPQHF.

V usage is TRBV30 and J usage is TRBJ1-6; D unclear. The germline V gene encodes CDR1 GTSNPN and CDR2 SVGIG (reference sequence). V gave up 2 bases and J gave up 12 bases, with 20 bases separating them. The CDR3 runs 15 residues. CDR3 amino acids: CAWSPSGRRIGPLHF. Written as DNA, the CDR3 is TGTGCCTGGAGTCCCTCAGGACGGAGGATTGGACCCCTCCACTTT.

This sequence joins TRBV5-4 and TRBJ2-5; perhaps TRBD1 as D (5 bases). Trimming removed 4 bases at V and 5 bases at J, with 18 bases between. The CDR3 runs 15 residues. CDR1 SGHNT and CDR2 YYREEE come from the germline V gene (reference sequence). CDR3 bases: TGTGCCAGCAGCGGTACGATCCAGGGCAGGGAGACCCAGTACTTC. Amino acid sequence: CASSGTIQGRETQYF.

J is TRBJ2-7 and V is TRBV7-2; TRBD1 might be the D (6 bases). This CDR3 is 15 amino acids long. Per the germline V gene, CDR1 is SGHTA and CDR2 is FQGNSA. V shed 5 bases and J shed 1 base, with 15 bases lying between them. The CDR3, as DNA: TGTGCCAGCAGCCTCTTACGACAGGAATCCTACGAGCAGTACTTC. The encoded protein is CASSLLRQESYEQYF. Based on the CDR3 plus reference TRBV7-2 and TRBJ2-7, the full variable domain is GAGVSQSPSNKVTEKGKDVELRCDPISGHTALYWYRQSLGQGLEFLIYFQGNSAPDKSGLPSDRFSAERTGGSVSTLTIQRTQQEDSAVYLCASSLLRQESYEQYFGPGTRLTVT.

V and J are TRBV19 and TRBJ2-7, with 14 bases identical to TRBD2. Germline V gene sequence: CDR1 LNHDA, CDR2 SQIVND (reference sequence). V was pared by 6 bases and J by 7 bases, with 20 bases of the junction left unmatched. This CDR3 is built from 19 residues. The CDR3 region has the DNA TGTGCCAGTAGACAAGGGACTAGCGGGGGCCCAAAGGTCCTTTGGGAGCAGTACTTC. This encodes CASRQGTSGGPKVLWEQYF. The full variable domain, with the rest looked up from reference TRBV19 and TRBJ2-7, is DGGITQSPKYLFRKEGQNVTLSCEQNLNHDAMYWYRQDPGQGLRLIYYSQIVNDFQKGDIAEGYSVSREKKESFPLTVTSAQKNPTAFYLCASRQGTSGGPKVLWEQYFGPGTRLTVT.

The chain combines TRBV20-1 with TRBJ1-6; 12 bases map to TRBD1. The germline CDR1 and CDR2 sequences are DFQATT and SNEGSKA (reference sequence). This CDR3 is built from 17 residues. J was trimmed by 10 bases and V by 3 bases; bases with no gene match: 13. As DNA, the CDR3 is TGCAGTGCTAGTCCTCGAGGGGACAGGGGGCTTTTATCACCCCTCCACTTT. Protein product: CSASPRGDRGLLSPLHF.